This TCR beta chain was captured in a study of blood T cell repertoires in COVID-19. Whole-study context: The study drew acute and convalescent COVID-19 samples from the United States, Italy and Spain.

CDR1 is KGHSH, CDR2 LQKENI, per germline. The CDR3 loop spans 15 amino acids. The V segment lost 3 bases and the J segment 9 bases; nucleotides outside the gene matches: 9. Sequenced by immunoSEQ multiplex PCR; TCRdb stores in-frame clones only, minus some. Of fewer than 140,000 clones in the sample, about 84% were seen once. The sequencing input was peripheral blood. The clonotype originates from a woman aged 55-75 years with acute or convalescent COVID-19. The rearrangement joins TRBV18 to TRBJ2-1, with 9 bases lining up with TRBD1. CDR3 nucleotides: TGTGCCAGCTCACCGACAGGGGGTTACGACGGTGAGCAGTTCTTC. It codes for CASSPTGGYDGEQFF.